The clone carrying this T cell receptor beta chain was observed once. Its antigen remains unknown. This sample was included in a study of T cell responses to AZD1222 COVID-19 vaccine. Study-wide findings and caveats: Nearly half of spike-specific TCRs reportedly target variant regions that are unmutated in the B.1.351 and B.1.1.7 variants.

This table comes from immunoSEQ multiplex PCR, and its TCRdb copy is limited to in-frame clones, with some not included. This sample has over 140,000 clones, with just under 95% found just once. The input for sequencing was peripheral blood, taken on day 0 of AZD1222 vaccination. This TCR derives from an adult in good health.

For the CDR3, the DNA is TGTGCCAGCAGCGTAGTAGGAGCGGGGGGGAACAATGAGCAGTTCTTC. Amino acid sequence: CASSVVGAGGNNEQFF. The rearrangement joins TRBV9 to TRBJ2-1; 10 bases are shared with TRBD2. After removal of 0 bases from V and 5 bases from J, the junction contained 5 bases not matched to a gene. CDR3 size: 16 residues. Germline V CDR1 and CDR2: SGDLS, YYNGEE.